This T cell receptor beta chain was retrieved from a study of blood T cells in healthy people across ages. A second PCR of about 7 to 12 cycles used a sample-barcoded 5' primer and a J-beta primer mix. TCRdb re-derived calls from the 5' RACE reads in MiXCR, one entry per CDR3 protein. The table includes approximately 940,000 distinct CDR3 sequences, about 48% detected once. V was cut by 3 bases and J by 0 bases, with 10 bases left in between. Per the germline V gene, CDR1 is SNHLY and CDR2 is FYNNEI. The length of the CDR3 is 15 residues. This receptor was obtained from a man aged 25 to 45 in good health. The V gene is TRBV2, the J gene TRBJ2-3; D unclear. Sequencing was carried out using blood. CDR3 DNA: TGTGCCAGCAGTGAGGTGGGGTTGAGCACAGATACGCAGTATTTT. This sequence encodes CASSEVGLSTDTQYF.